This T cell receptor (beta chain) was identified during a study of blood T cell repertoires in COVID-19 (TCRdb year 2020). For the wider study: Samples covering the acute and convalescent phases of COVID-19 were provided by collaborators in the United States, Italy and Spain. The material from the prospective study consisted of cDNA or gDNA derived from T cells, B-cell-depleted T cells, or PBMCs. Where available, HLA class I and class II types were taken from metadata supplied by the sample provider and were not determined by assay-based typing. The dataset comprised deeply sampled blood TCRbeta repertoires from subjects exposed to, actively infected with, or recovered from COVID-19. Sample metadata almost always included a de-identified subject ID, COVID-19 status, age in years and sex. The repertoires were released in a freely available public database intended as a resource for research on the immune response to SARS-CoV-2. Samples were obtained from the ongoing ImmuneRACE study (first 160 participants) and from about 1,300 subjects provided by 6 global collaborators. General study outcomes and caveats: How much clinical and demographic metadata was included differed by source and by participant, and the metadata was provided uncurated.

TCRbeta CDR3 regions were amplified from genomic DNA by means of the immunoSEQ Assay, a bias-controlled multiplex PCR. The authors processed their data as follows. Within the assay, amplification of reference gene primers was used to estimate how many nucleated cells each sample contained. To quantify the absolute abundance of each unique TCRbeta CDR3 rearrangement, sequence reads were collapsed and filtered. For each sample, productive Simpson clonality was calculated by taking the square root of Simpson's diversity index across productive rearrangements. The table was pulled from immuneACCESS by TCRdb, which kept in-frame rearrangements only. Such tables lose some clones; where checked, under half of the loss comes from unresolved V genes, and the rest has no known cause. That table supplies the V and J calls and clone size; D and trimming were determined from the DNA. The sample data list some 200,000 clones, and 80% of these were observed just once. Together, the top ten hold more than 7% of the sample.

Worth noting for this clone: The antigen it recognizes is unknown. No clone much larger than this one lies a single base away; base qualities are absent.

Whole blood was collected in K2EDTA tubes by collaborating institutions according to the institutions' own protocols. For TCRbeta analysis, collaborators shipped samples as frozen whole blood, isolated PBMCs, or DNA extracted from either of those sample types. Taken from cysteine to phenylalanine, the CDR3 has 15 residues. Only CDR3 DNA is held: 45 bases, read in frame from base 1. Germline trimming amounts to 1 base on V and 6 bases on J, with 6 as the count of junction bases outside the gene matches. In the germline V gene (reference sequence), CDR1 corresponds to SEHNR and CDR2 to FQNEAQ. The clonotype originates from a woman aged 70-85 years with acute or convalescent COVID-19. Rearrangement joined TRBV7-9 to TRBJ1-1; 9 central nucleotides agree with TRBD1. The sequenced sample was peripheral blood. The DNA is TGTGCCAGCAGCTTAGAACAGGGGGCTAATGCTGAAGCTTTCTTT. Its amino acids are CASSLEQGANAEAFF.